Included here is one T cell receptor (beta chain) sequence, with context. The antigen is not known. This entry is derived from a study of shared clonotypes between healthy human individuals. Study background: The study used three CD4 naive, three CD4 memory, two CD8 naive and one CD8 memory plate per donor. Overall study findings and caveats: Incomplete sequencing of sorted subsets was indicated by rarefaction despite large depth. Memory subsets generally showed smaller estimated richness than naive subsets did. Measured sharing among donors was expected to vary with sequencing depth.

Libraries were prepared by immunoSEQ multiplex PCR; TCRdb keeps only in-frame clonotypes and omits some of them. The sample holds 1.5 million to 2.5 million clones; about 95% are singletons and the top ten take roughly 1%. The CDR3 sequence is 16 residues long. V was shortened by 3 bases and J by 0 bases, with 13 bases between the two germline ends. Per germline, CDR1 MDHEN and CDR2 SYDVKM. Naive CD8 populations comprised CD45RO-negative cells positively selected for CCR7, excluding terminally differentiated effector memory CD45RA+ cells. This chain links TRBV28 with TRBJ2-3; possibly TRBD2 for D (6 bases). Sequenced material: naive CD8+ T cells sorted from blood. The clonotype originates from a man between 18 and 29 years old in good health. CDR3 in amino acids: CASSFGVGGSTDTQYF. In DNA, the CDR3 is TGTGCCAGCAGTTTCGGTGTTGGGGGGAGCACAGATACGCAGTATTTT.